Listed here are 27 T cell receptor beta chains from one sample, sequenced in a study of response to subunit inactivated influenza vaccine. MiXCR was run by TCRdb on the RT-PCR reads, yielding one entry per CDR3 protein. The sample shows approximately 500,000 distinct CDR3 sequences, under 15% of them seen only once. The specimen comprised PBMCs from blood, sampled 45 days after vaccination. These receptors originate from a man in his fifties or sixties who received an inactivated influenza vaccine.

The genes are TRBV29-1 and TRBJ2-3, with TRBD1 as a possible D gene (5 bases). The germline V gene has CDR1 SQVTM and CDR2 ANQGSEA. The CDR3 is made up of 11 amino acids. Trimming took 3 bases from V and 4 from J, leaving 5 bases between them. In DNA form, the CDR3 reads TGCAGCGTTGAGACAGCAGATACGCAGTATTTT. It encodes CSVETADTQYF.

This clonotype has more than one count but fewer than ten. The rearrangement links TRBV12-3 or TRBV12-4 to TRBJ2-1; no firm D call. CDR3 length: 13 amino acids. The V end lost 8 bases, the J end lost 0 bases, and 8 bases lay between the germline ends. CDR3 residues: CASLADSYNEQFF. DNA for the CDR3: TGTGCCAGCTTAGCAGACTCCTACAATGAGCAGTTCTTC.

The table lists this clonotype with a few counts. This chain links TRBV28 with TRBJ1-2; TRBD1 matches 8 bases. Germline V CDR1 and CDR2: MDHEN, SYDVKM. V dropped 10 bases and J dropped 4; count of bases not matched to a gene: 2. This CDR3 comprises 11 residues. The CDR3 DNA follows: TGTGCCACCGACAGGGGCTATGGCTACACCTTC. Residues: CATDRGYGYTF.

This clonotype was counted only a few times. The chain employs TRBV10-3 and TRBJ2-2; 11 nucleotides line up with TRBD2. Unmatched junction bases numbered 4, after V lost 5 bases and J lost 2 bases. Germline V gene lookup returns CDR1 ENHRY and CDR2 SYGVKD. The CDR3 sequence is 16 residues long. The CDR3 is CAISRLAGTNTGELFF. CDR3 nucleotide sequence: TGTGCCATCAGTCGACTAGCGGGAACTAACACCGGGGAGCTGTTTTTT.

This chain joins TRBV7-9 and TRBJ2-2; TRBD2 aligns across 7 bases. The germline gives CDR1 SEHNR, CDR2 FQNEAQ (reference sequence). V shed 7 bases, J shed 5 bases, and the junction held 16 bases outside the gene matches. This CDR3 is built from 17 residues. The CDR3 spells CASTKRGIAGGTGELFF. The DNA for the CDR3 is TGTGCCAGCACCAAGCGGGGTATAGCGGGCGGAACCGGGGAGCTGTTTTTT. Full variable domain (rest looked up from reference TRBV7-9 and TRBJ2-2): DTGVSQNPRHKITKRGQNVTFRCDPISEHNRLYWYRQTLGQGPEFLTYFQNEAQLEKSRLLSDRFSAERPKGSFSTLEIQRTEQGDSAMYLCASTKRGIAGGTGELFFGEGSRLTVL.

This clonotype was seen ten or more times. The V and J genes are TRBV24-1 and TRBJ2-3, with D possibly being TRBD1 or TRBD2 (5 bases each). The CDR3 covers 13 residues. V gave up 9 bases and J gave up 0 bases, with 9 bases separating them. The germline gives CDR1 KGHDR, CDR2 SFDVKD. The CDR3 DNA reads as TGTGCCACCGGGACGCCAAGCACAGATACGCAGTATTTT. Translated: CATGTPSTDTQYF.

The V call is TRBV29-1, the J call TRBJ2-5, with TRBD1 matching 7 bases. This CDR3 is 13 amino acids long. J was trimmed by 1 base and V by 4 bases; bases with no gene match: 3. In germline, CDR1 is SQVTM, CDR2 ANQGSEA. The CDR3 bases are TGCAGCGTTGCCCACAGGGGCCAAGAGACCCAGTACTTC. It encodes CSVAHRGQETQYF.

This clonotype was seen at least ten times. The CDR3 DNA sequence: TGCAGTGCAGCCAAAGAGACCCAGTACTTC. Its protein is CSAAKETQYF. The gene calls are TRBV20-1 and TRBJ2-5; unclear D gene. From germline, CDR1 is DFQATT and CDR2 SNEGSKA (reference sequence). V was trimmed by 6 bases and J by 3 bases, leaving 5 bases between them. This CDR3 contains 10 residues.

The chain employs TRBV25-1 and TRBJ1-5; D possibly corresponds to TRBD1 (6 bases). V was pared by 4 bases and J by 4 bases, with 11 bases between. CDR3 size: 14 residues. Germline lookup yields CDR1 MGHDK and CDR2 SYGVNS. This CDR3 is CASSGGDNNQPQHF. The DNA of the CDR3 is TGTGCCAGCAGTGGGGGGGACAATAATCAGCCCCAGCATTTT.

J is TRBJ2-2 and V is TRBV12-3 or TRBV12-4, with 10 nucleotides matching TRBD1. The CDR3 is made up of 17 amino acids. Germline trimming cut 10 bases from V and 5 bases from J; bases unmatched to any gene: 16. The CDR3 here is CATKGRDRGFLTGELFF. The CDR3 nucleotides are TGTGCCACCAAAGGCCGGGACAGGGGATTCTTGACCGGGGAGCTGTTTTTT.

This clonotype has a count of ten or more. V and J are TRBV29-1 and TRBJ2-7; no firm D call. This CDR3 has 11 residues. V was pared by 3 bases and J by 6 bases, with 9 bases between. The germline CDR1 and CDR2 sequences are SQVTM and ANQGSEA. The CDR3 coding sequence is TGCAGCGTTGACGTGGTAGGCGAGCAGTACTTC. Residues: CSVDVVGEQYF.

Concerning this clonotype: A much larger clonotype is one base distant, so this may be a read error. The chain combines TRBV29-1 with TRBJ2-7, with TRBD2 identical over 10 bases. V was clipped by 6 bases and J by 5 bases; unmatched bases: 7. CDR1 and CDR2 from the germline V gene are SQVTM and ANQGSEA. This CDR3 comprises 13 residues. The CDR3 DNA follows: TGCAGCGTAAAGTTGCTAGCGGGAGACGAGCAGTACTTC. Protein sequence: CSVKLLAGDEQYF.

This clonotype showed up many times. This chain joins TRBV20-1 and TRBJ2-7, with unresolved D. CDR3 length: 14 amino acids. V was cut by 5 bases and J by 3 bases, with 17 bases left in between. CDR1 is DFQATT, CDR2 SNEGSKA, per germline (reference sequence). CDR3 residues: CSAAEKLRSYEQYF. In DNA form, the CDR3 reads TGCAGTGCTGCAGAGAAGCTGAGAAGCTACGAGCAGTACTTC.

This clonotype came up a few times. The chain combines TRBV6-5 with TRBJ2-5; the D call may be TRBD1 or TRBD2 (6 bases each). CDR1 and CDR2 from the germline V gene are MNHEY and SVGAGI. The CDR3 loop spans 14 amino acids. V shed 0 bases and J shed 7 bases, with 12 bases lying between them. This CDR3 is CASSYSWGAGTQYF. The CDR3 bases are TGTGCCAGCAGTTACTCGTGGGGGGCAGGGACCCAGTACTTC.

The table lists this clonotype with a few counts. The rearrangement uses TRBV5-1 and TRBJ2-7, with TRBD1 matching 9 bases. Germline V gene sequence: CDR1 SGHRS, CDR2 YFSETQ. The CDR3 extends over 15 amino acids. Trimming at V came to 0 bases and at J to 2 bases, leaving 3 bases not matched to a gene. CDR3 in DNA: TGCGCCAGCAGCTTGGACAGGGGGCATACCTACGAGCAGTACTTC. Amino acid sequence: CASSLDRGHTYEQYF.

CDR3 protein: CASSFSDPNYGYTF. As DNA, the CDR3 is TGTGCCAGCAGCTTTTCAGACCCTAACTATGGCTACACCTTC. The chain is built from TRBV7-9 and TRBJ1-2; no clear D gene. Per the germline V gene, CDR1 is SEHNR and CDR2 is FQNEAQ (reference sequence). V was cut by 3 bases and J by 0 bases, with 8 bases left in between. The CDR3 contains 14 residues. The full variable domain, in which reference TRBV7-9 and TRBJ1-2 provide the parts outside the CDR3, is DTGVSQNPRHKITKRGQNVTFRCDPISEHNRLYWYRQTLGQGPEFLTYFQNEAQLEKSRLLSDRFSAERPKGSFSTLEIQRTEQGDSAMYLCASSFSDPNYGYTFGSGTRLTVV.

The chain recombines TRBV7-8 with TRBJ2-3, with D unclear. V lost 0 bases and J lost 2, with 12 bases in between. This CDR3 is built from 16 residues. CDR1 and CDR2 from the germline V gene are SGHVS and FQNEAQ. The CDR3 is CASSLAPGRSTDTQYF. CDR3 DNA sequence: TGTGCCAGCAGCTTAGCGCCGGGCAGGTCCACAGATACGCAGTATTTT.

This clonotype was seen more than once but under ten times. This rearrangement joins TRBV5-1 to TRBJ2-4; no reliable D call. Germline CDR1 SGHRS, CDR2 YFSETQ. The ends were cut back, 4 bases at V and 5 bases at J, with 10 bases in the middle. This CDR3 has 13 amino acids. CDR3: CASSHGSENIQYF. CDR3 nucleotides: TGCGCCAGCAGCCACGGGTCGGAAAACATTCAGTACTTC.

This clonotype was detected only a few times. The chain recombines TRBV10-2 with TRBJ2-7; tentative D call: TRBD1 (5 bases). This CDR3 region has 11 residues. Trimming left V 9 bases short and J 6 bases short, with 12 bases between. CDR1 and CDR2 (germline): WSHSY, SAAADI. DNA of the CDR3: TGCGCCAGTAAGTCCAGGGCCGAGCAGTACTTC. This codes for CASKSRAEQYF.

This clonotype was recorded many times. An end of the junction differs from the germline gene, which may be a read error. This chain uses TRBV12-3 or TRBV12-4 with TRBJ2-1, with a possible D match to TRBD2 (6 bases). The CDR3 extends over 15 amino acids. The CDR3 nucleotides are TGTGCCAGCAGCTTAGATCGGGGGACCTACAATGAGCAGTTCTTC. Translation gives CASSLDRGTYNEQFF.

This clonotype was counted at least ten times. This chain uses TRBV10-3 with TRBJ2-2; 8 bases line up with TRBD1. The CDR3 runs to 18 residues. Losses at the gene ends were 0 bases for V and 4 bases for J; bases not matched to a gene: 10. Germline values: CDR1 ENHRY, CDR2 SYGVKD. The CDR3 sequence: CAISESGDRRPSTGELFF. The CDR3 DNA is TGTGCCATCAGTGAGTCTGGGGACAGGAGACCGTCCACCGGGGAGCTGTTTTTT.

The CDR3 DNA sequence: TGTGCCAGTAGTCCCGTAGGATTAGAATCCTACAATGAGCAGTTCTTC. Its protein is CASSPVGLESYNEQFF. The chain has TRBV19 and TRBJ2-1, with unresolved D. The length of the CDR3 is 16 residues. Trimming pared 5 bases from V and 1 base from J, leaving 15 bases between. The V gene's germline CDR1 is LNHDA and CDR2 SQIVND (reference sequence).

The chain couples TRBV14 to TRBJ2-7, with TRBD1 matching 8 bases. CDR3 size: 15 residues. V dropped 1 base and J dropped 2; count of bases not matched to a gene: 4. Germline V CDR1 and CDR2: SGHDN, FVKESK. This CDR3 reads CASSQATGATYEQYF. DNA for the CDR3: TGTGCCAGCAGCCAAGCGACAGGGGCCACCTACGAGCAGTACTTC.

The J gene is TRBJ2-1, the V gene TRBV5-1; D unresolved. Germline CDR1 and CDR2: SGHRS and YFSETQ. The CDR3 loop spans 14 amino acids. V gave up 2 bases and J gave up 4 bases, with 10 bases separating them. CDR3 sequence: CASSFQDFYNEQFF. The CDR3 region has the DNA TGCGCCAGCAGCTTCCAGGATTTTTACAATGAGCAGTTCTTC.

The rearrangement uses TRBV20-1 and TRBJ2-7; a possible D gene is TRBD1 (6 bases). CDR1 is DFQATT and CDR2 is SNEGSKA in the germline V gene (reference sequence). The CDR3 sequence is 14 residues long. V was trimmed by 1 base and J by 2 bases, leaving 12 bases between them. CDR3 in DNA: TGCAGTGCTAGAGGGGCACAGGGTACCTACGAGCAGTACTTC. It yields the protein CSARGAQGTYEQYF.

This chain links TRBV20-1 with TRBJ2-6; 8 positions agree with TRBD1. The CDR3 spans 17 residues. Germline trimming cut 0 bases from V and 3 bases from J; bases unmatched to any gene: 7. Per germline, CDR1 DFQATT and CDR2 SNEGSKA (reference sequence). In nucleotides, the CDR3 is TGCAGTGCTAGAGACTTGACAGGGGCGGATGGGGCCAACGTCCTGACTTTC. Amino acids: CSARDLTGADGANVLTF.

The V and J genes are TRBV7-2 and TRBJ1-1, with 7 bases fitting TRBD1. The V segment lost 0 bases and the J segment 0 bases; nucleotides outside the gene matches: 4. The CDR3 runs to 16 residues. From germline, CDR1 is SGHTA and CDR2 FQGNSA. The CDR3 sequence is CASSLAGTAMNTEAFF. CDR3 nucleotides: TGTGCCAGCAGCTTAGCGGGGACAGCGATGAACACTGAAGCTTTCTTT. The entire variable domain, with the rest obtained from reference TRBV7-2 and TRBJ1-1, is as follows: GAGVSQSPSNKVTEKGKDVELRCDPISGHTALYWYRQSLGQGLEFLIYFQGNSAPDKSGLPSDRFSAERTGGSVSTLTIQRTQQEDSAVYLCASSLAGTAMNTEAFFGQGTRLTVV.